What follows is one T cell receptor (beta chain) and its context. Germline values: CDR1 SGHTA, CDR2 FQGNSA. CDR3 length equals 15 residues. V was pared by 0 bases and J by 8 bases, with 11 bases between. The record originates from a study of blood T cell repertoires in COVID-19. Looking at the study overall: The analysed material was cDNA or gDNA that came from T cells, B-cell-depleted T cells, or PBMCs.

Original analysis: The authors estimated nucleated cell counts from reference gene primer amplification. Clones were read by immunoSEQ multiplex PCR, and TCRdb kept only the in-frame ones, dropping some. That table furnishes V, J and clone size, whereas the DNA furnished D and trimming. The table has 200,000 to 250,000 clones, approximately 80% seen once. The J gene is TRBJ1-6, the V gene TRBV7-2; D is unclear. This TCR was sampled from a man between 60 and 75 years old who had recovered from COVID-19. Source material: PBMCs or T cells enriched from blood (not recorded which). The CDR3 region has the DNA TGTGCCAGCAGCTTAGCGTATGGGGAGCATTCACCCCTCCACTTT. Encoded protein: CASSLAYGEHSPLHF. The full variable domain, in which reference TRBV7-2 and TRBJ1-6 provide the parts outside the CDR3, is GAGVSQSPSNKVTEKGKDVELRCDPISGHTALYWYRQSLGQGLEFLIYFQGNSAPDKSGLPSDRFSAERTGGSVSTLTIQRTQQEDSAVYLCASSLAYGEHSPLHFGNGTRLTVT.